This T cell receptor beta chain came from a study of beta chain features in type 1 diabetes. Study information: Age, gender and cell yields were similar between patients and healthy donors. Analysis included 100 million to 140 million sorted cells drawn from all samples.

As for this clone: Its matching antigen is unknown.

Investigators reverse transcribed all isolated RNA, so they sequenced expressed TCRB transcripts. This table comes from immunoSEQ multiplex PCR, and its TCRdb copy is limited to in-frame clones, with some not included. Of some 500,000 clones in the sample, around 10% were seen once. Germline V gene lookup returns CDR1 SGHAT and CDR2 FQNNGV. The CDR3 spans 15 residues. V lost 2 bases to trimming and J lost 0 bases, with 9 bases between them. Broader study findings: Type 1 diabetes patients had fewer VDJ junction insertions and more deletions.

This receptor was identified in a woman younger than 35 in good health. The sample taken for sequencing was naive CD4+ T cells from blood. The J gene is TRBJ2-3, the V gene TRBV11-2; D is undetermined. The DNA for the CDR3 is TGTGCCAGCAGCTTACAGCCTACTAGCACAGATACGCAGTATTTT. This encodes CASSLQPTSTDTQYF.